Each of the 26 T cell receptor beta chains below was sequenced from the same sample in a study of vaccination and CD4 T cells after COVID-19. Sequencing of DNA taken from cultured CD4+ T cells relied on the Oncomine TCR Beta short-read assay. TCRdb fed the PCR reads into MiXCR, producing one record per CDR3 protein. The data contain 10,000 to 15,000 distinct CDR3 sequences, 25% to 35% of them singletons. Antigens for these TCRs are unknown. Treatment reported: approximately nine-day PBMC culture with coronavirus spike peptide pools or control peptides (ViraFEST assay). The sequencing used CD4+ T cells from blood, cultured in vitro, collected before SARS-CoV-2 vaccination. These receptors all stem from a human donor who received a COVID-19 vaccine.

V is TRBV20-1 and J is TRBJ2-3; the D gene is possibly TRBD1 (6 bases). The germline CDR1 and CDR2 sequences are DFQATT and SNEGSKA (reference sequence). The CDR3 loop spans 15 amino acids. V was cut by 5 bases and J by 1 base, with 16 bases left in between. In DNA form, the CDR3 reads TGCAGTGCTCAAGAAGGGGGAGTTGGCACAGATACGCAGTATTTT. The encoded protein is CSAQEGGVGTDTQYF.

The chain carries TRBV19 and TRBJ2-2; 7 bases are shared with TRBD1. CDR3 length: 17 amino acids. In germline, CDR1 is LNHDA, CDR2 SQIVND (reference sequence). The ends lost 3 bases at V and 2 bases at J; junction bases unmatched: 9. This CDR3 is CASSIRGGRGNTGELFF. Here the CDR3 DNA reads TGTGCCAGTAGTATCCGAGGGGGCAGAGGCAACACCGGGGAGCTGTTTTTT.

The J gene is TRBJ1-1, the V gene TRBV5-1; 11 bases map to TRBD1. From germline, CDR1 is SGHRS and CDR2 YFSETQ. The ends lost 3 bases at V and 7 bases at J; junction bases unmatched: 2. The CDR3 has 13 residues. The DNA of the CDR3 is TGCGCCAGCAGCTGGGGACAGGGGGTTGAAGCTTTCTTT. This sequence encodes CASSWGQGVEAFF. Combining the CDR3 with reference TRBV5-1 and TRBJ1-1 gives the whole variable domain KAGVTQTPRYLIKTRGQQVTLSCSPISGHRSVSWYQQTPGQGLQFLFEYFSETQRNKGNFPGRFSGRQFSNSRSEMNVSTLELGDSALYLCASSWGQGVEAFFGQGTRLTVV.

This clonotype was detected only a few times. J is TRBJ1-4 and V is TRBV20-1; D is possibly TRBD1 (6 bases). The CDR3 has 15 amino acids. CDR1 and CDR2 from the germline V gene are DFQATT and SNEGSKA (reference sequence). Trimming pared 6 bases from V and 0 bases from J, leaving 14 bases between. The CDR3 DNA is TGCAGTGCCAGCACAGGGTTCCCAACTAATGAAAAACTGTTTTTT. This codes for CSASTGFPTNEKLFF.

The chain carries TRBV6-1 and TRBJ2-5, with D hard to call. The ends were cut back, 6 bases at V and 3 bases at J, with 5 bases in the middle. Per germline, CDR1 MNHNS and CDR2 SASEGT. This CDR3 is 11 amino acids long. CDR3 protein: CASSQKETQYF. CDR3 nucleotide sequence: TGTGCCAGCAGCCAGAAAGAGACCCAGTACTTC.

This clonotype was counted a few times. The V gene is TRBV7-9, the J gene TRBJ2-1, with D unresolved. V dropped 3 bases and J dropped 0 bases, with 12 bases sitting between them. The length of the CDR3 is 16 residues. Per the germline V gene, CDR1 is SEHNR and CDR2 is FQNEAQ (reference sequence). The CDR3 is CASSFKVGVSYNEQFF. CDR3 sequence (DNA): TGTGCCAGCAGCTTCAAGGTTGGGGTCTCCTACAATGAGCAGTTCTTC. The entire variable domain, with the rest obtained from reference TRBV7-9 and TRBJ2-1, is as follows: DTGVSQNPRHKITKRGQNVTFRCDPISEHNRLYWYRQTLGQGPEFLTYFQNEAQLEKSRLLSDRFSAERPKGSFSTLEIQRTEQGDSAMYLCASSFKVGVSYNEQFFGPGTRLTVL.

This clonotype was counted between two and nine times. The CDR3 DNA sequence: TGTGCCAGCAGCCCGGGGATGACAGATACGCAGTATTTT. Translating gives CASSPGMTDTQYF. The chain uses TRBV7-9 and TRBJ2-3; D perhaps matches TRBD2 (5 bases). From germline, CDR1 is SEHNR and CDR2 FQNEAQ (reference sequence). The CDR3 extends over 13 amino acids. V shed 5 bases and J shed 3 bases, with 9 bases lying between them. The entire variable domain, with the rest obtained from reference TRBV7-9 and TRBJ2-3, is as follows: DTGVSQNPRHKITKRGQNVTFRCDPISEHNRLYWYRQTLGQGPEFLTYFQNEAQLEKSRLLSDRFSAERPKGSFSTLEIQRTEQGDSAMYLCASSPGMTDTQYFGPGTRLTVL.

This clonotype was counted a few times. An end of the junction differs from the germline gene, which may be a read error. CDR3 amino acids: CGMLRGGVETQYF. CDR3 DNA: TGTGGTATGCTTCGGGGGGGCGTTGAGACCCAGTACTTC. V gene TRBV20-1 combines with J gene TRBJ2-5; 8 nucleotides agree with TRBD2. The germline V gene encodes CDR1 DFQATT and CDR2 SNEGSKA (reference sequence). This CDR3 region has 13 residues.

There are a few counts of this clonotype. The rearrangement joins TRBV5-1 to TRBJ2-4; 7 bases agree with TRBD1. Germline lookup yields CDR1 SGHRS and CDR2 YFSETQ. V was clipped by 4 bases and J by 8 bases; unmatched bases: 9. The CDR3 consists of 14 residues. In nucleotides, the CDR3 is TGCGCCAGCAGCCCAGGACAGGCTGGAGACATTCAGTACTTC. Protein product: CASSPGQAGDIQYF.

This rearrangement joins TRBV20-1 to TRBJ2-7, with a weak D call TRBD2 (5 bases). Trimming pared 6 bases from V and 4 bases from J, leaving 10 bases between. The CDR3 runs to 11 residues. Germline CDR1 reads DFQATT; CDR2 reads SNEGSKA (reference sequence). CDR3 loop: CSAFQRYEQYF. Written as DNA, the CDR3 is TGCAGTGCCTTTCAGCGGTACGAGCAGTACTTC.

The genes are TRBV19 and TRBJ2-1; TRBD1 or TRBD2 may be the D gene (6 bases each). The germline V and J ends were trimmed by 8 bases and 5 bases, with 16 bases remaining between them. The CDR3 spans 14 residues. CDR1 LNHDA and CDR2 SQIVND come from the germline V gene (reference sequence). The CDR3 DNA reads TGTGCCAGTCGGAACAGGGTAGCGGACAATGAGCAGTTCTTC. Its translation: CASRNRVADNEQFF.

The chain combines TRBV18 with TRBJ2-7, with unresolved D. CDR3 length: 15 residues. CDR1 and CDR2 from the germline V gene are KGHSH and LQKENI. V was clipped by 3 bases and J by 1 base, with 13 bases between them. CDR3 protein: CASSPRTQKSYEQYF. CDR3 in DNA: TGTGCCAGCTCACCTCGGACCCAGAAATCCTACGAGCAGTACTTC.

The chain has TRBV5-4 and TRBJ2-3; no clear D. Germline V lookup: CDR1 SGHNT, CDR2 YYREEE (reference sequence). The CDR3 is 13 amino acids. Between the trimmed V and J ends, which lost 0 bases and 1 base, there was a span of 3 bases. CDR3 region: CASSLGGTDTQYF. CDR3 in DNA: TGTGCCAGCAGCTTGGGCGGCACAGATACGCAGTATTTT.

V gene TRBV20-1 combines with J gene TRBJ2-5; 11 nucleotides match TRBD2. Per the germline V gene, CDR1 is DFQATT and CDR2 is SNEGSKA (reference sequence). The CDR3 consists of 15 residues. The J segment lost 3 bases and the V segment lost 0 bases, leaving 3 bases of the junction unmatched. The DNA of the CDR3 is TGCAGTGCTAGAGAGAGTAGCGGGGGGGAAGAGACCCAGTACTTC. Protein sequence: CSARESSGGEETQYF.

This clonotype was detected only a few times. This chain joins TRBV12-3 or TRBV12-4 and TRBJ1-2; TRBD1 is a possible D gene (5 bases). V was trimmed by 5 bases and J by 8 bases, leaving 15 bases between them. The CDR3 contains 13 residues. For the CDR3, the DNA is TGTGCCAGCAGTGACGGGACGGGCGGCGGCTACACCTTC. Translated, it gives CASSDGTGGGYTF.

The V call is TRBV20-1, the J call TRBJ2-7, with TRBD1 as a possible D gene (6 bases). The CDR3 consists of 13 residues. Trimming left V 3 bases short and J 3 bases short, with 12 bases between. Germline CDR1 DFQATT, CDR2 SNEGSKA (reference sequence). The CDR3 region is CSARDRQDYEQYF. The CDR3 DNA follows: TGCAGTGCTAGGGACAGACAGGACTACGAGCAGTACTTC.

This clonotype showed up just a few times. The chain recombines TRBV20-1 with TRBJ1-2; 10 bases match TRBD1. The V segment lost 1 base and the J segment 5 bases; nucleotides outside the gene matches: 13. Germline CDR1 reads DFQATT; CDR2 reads SNEGSKA (reference sequence). The CDR3 is made up of 17 amino acids. CDR3 bases: TGCAGTGCTAGAGTCCGAAGTCAGGACAGGGGGTCTTATGGCTACACCTTC. Translating it yields CSARVRSQDRGSYGYTF.

The chain carries TRBV6-1 and TRBJ1-2; TRBD1 aligns across 8 bases. CDR1 and CDR2 (germline): MNHNS, SASEGT. After removal of 1 base from V and 5 bases from J, the junction contained 6 bases not matched to a gene. The length of the CDR3 is 15 residues. The CDR3 protein is CASSEGRTGNYGYTF. The CDR3 DNA is TGTGCCAGCAGTGAAGGGAGGACAGGGAATTATGGCTACACCTTC.

This clonotype was seen more than once but under ten times. The rearrangement uses TRBV19 and TRBJ1-5; D gene uncertain. V was clipped by 5 bases and J by 0 bases, with 17 bases between them. The CDR3 contains 17 residues. Looked up from germline, CDR1 is LNHDA and CDR2 is SQIVND (reference sequence). The CDR3 DNA reads as TGTGCCAGTAGTTCTCATTGGACGGTTTATAGCAATCAGCCCCAGCATTTT. It yields the protein CASSSHWTVYSNQPQHF.

This chain uses TRBV19 with TRBJ2-2; tentative D call: TRBD1 (5 bases). The CDR3 spans 14 residues. Germline values: CDR1 LNHDA, CDR2 SQIVND (reference sequence). V dropped 5 bases and J dropped 0 bases, with 7 bases sitting between them. The CDR3 region has the DNA TGTGCCAGTAGTGACAGCCCGAACACCGGGGAGCTGTTTTTT. It yields the protein CASSDSPNTGELFF. Supplemented by reference TRBV19 and TRBJ2-2, the full variable domain reads DGGITQSPKYLFRKEGQNVTLSCEQNLNHDAMYWYRQDPGQGLRLIYYSQIVNDFQKGDIAEGYSVSREKKESFPLTVTSAQKNPTAFYLCASSDSPNTGELFFGEGSRLTVL.

This clonotype was seen a handful of times. V gene TRBV7-8 combines with J gene TRBJ2-1, with TRBD2 matching over 8 bases. The CDR3 spans 13 residues. The germline V gene encodes CDR1 SGHVS and CDR2 FQNEAQ. After removal of 9 bases from V and 9 bases from J, the junction contained 10 bases not matched to a gene. CDR3 DNA sequence: TGTGCCAGTATCTCTAGCGGGCAACGTGAGCAGTTCTTC. Translation: CASISSGQREQFF.

V usage is TRBV7-3 and J usage is TRBJ2-7; tentative D call: TRBD2 (6 bases). Looked up from germline, CDR1 is SGHTA and CDR2 is FQGTGA. CDR3 size: 16 residues. V was trimmed by 5 bases and J by 0 bases, leaving 17 bases between them. CDR3 sequence (DNA): TGTGCCAGCAGCCCGGAGGGGACTGTTAGCTCCTACGAGCAGTACTTC. Its protein is CASSPEGTVSSYEQYF. Drawing the rest from reference TRBV7-3 and TRBJ2-7, the complete variable domain is GAGVSQTPSNKVTEKGKYVELRCDPISGHTALYWYRQSLGQGPEFLIYFQGTGAADDSGLPNDRFFAVRPEGSVSTLKIQRTERGDSAVYLCASSPEGTVSSYEQYFGPGTRLTVT.

The chain recombines TRBV29-1 with TRBJ2-2, with D uncertain. The length of the CDR3 is 14 residues. The ends were cut back, 3 bases at V and 4 bases at J, with 12 bases in the middle. Per the germline V gene, CDR1 is SQVTM and CDR2 is ANQGSEA. The CDR3 DNA sequence: TGCAGCGTTGATAACGTGGGGTCCACCGGGGAGCTGTTTTTT. It translates to CSVDNVGSTGELFF.

This clonotype turned up a few times. The chain employs TRBV2 and TRBJ1-2; D unresolved. Trimming stripped 2 bases from V and 8 bases from J, with 15 bases between. Per the germline V gene, CDR1 is SNHLY and CDR2 is FYNNEI. CDR3 length: 14 amino acids. As DNA, the CDR3 is TGTGCCAGCAGTGAAAGTGGCCGCGGGAACGGCTACACCTTC. Translation gives CASSESGRGNGYTF.

As to this clonotype: The conserved phenylalanine or tryptophan normally closing the CDR3 is absent here, so this likely arose from a read error. Here the CDR3 reads CASGLVIGQFYEQYL. CDR3 bases: TGTGCTAGTGGTTTGGTAATTGGACAGTTCTACGAGCAGTACCTC. The chain employs TRBV12-5 and TRBJ2-7; weak D call: TRBD1 (6 bases). Germline V gives CDR1 LGHNT, CDR2 FRNRAP. V was trimmed by 0 bases and J by 3 bases, leaving 12 bases between them. The CDR3 has 15 residues.

The chain employs TRBV5-1 and TRBJ1-2, with TRBD1 identical over 8 bases. Germline CDR1 SGHRS, CDR2 YFSETQ. The CDR3 is 13 residues long. V shed 5 bases and J 3 bases; nucleotides not matched to a gene: 3. The CDR3 sequence is CASSQQGDYGYTF. The CDR3 region has the DNA TGCGCCAGCAGTCAACAGGGGGACTATGGCTACACCTTC.